Below, 26 T cell receptor beta chains from the same sample are listed, as sequenced in a study of cytomegalovirus exposure and HLA in healthy donors. The repertoire was sequenced with immunoSEQ multiplex PCR; TCRdb's copy has only in-frame clones and lacks some. This sample has 200,000 to 250,000 clones, with about 90% found just once. The source material was PBMCs. The receptor set was obtained from a woman aged 18 to 35 in good health and CMV-seronegative.

The rearrangement links TRBV5-8 to TRBJ1-2; D perhaps matches TRBD1 (6 bases). This CDR3 is 17 amino acids long. V lost 4 bases and J 2 bases, leaving 21 bases between the germline ends. CDR1 is SGHTS, CDR2 YDEGEE, per germline. The CDR3 sequence: CASSHQLLGAANYGYTF. For the CDR3, the DNA is TGTGCCAGCAGCCACCAACTCTTGGGGGCAGCCAACTATGGCTACACCTTC.

The gene calls are TRBV4-1 and TRBJ2-1, with 15 positions matching TRBD2. There are 20 residues in the CDR3. CDR1 is MGHRA, CDR2 YSYEKL, per germline. V dropped 0 bases and J dropped 8; count of bases not matched to a gene: 14. CDR3 nucleotides: TGCGCCAGCAGCCAAGATCGGGGACTAGCGGGAGGAGGTATAGGCGATGAGCAGTTCTTC. Translating it yields CASSQDRGLAGGGIGDEQFF.

The CDR3 is CASSLSRTLNTEAFF. CDR3 DNA sequence: TGTGCCAGCAGCTTATCTAGGACACTGAACACTGAAGCTTTCTTT. The chain has TRBV11-2 and TRBJ1-1; D perhaps matches TRBD1 (5 bases). Trimming removed 2 bases from V and 0 bases from J, with 10 bases in between. CDR3 length: 15 residues. CDR1 is SGHAT, CDR2 FQNNGV, per germline.

This clone appeared once. The V and J genes are TRBV28 and TRBJ2-7, with TRBD1 as a possible D gene (6 bases). In germline, CDR1 is MDHEN, CDR2 SYDVKM. Trimming shortened V by 2 bases and J by 2 bases, and 13 bases separated the two germline ends. The CDR3 has 15 residues. The CDR3 is CASSLRTGLTYEQYF. CDR3 coding DNA: TGTGCCAGCAGTTTACGAACAGGGTTAACCTACGAGCAGTACTTC.

The gene calls are TRBV5-4 and TRBJ2-7, with D possibly matching TRBD2 (6 bases). The CDR3 runs 16 residues. In germline, CDR1 is SGHNT, CDR2 YYREEE (reference sequence). V lost 0 bases to trimming and J lost 3 bases, with 16 bases between them. The CDR3 loop is CASSLDFGGVDYEQYF. The CDR3 region has the DNA TGTGCCAGCAGCTTGGATTTCGGGGGAGTAGACTACGAGCAGTACTTC.

The V and J genes are TRBV2 and TRBJ1-1, with a weak D call TRBD1 (5 bases). The CDR3 runs 15 residues. V was cut by 8 bases and J by 0 bases, with 16 bases left in between. Per germline, CDR1 SNHLY and CDR2 FYNNEI. The CDR3, as DNA: TGTGCCAGCGTTGCCTCCAGGGCTATGAACACTGAAGCTTTCTTT. This sequence encodes CASVASRAMNTEAFF.

The chain couples TRBV7-2 to TRBJ2-5; TRBD2 is a possible D gene (6 bases). The V gene's germline CDR1 is SGHTA and CDR2 FQGNSA. The CDR3 has 15 residues. V lost 5 bases to trimming and J lost 2 bases, with 15 bases between them. The CDR3, as DNA: TGTGCCAGCAGCGGAGGGGCAGGGCCACAAGAGACCCAGTACTTC. This translates into CASSGGAGPQETQYF.

The chain links TRBV7-9 to TRBJ2-6; the D gene is possibly TRBD1 (5 bases). The V gene lost 5 bases and the J gene lost 2 bases, with 16 bases spanning the gap. Germline V CDR1 and CDR2: SEHNR, FQNEAQ (reference sequence). This CDR3 region has 17 residues. CDR3 loop: CASSVGAGSPGANVLTF. The CDR3 DNA reads TGTGCCAGCAGCGTAGGGGCAGGATCACCTGGGGCCAACGTCCTGACTTTC.

V is TRBV2 and J is TRBJ1-5, with a weak D call TRBD1 (5 bases). The CDR3 is 15 amino acids. The germline V gene has CDR1 SNHLY and CDR2 FYNNEI. The V and J ends lost 8 bases and 0 bases respectively, with 14 bases between them. The CDR3: CASSKGDYSNQPQHF. In DNA, the CDR3 is TGTGCCAGCTCGAAAGGGGATTATAGCAATCAGCCCCAGCATTTT.

This clone has more than one count but fewer than ten. The chain recombines TRBV7-6 with TRBJ2-7, with D perhaps matching TRBD2 (6 bases). Germline V gives CDR1 SGHVS, CDR2 FNYEAQ. The CDR3 is 14 amino acids. V gave up 5 bases and J gave up 9 bases, with 20 bases separating them. CDR3 region: CASSPGTYTRGQYF. DNA of the CDR3: TGTGCCAGCAGCCCCGGGACTTATACGCGCGGGCAGTACTTC.

The CDR3 region is CASSLADEYNEQFF. The CDR3 DNA reads TGTGCCAGCTCACTAGCGGATGAGTACAATGAGCAGTTCTTC. V usage is TRBV27 and J usage is TRBJ2-1, with 8 bases matching TRBD2. CDR1 and CDR2 (germline): MNHEY, SMNVEV (reference sequence). The junction had 7 bases not matched to a gene; V was cut back by 8 bases and J by 4 bases. The CDR3 length is 14 residues.

The chain joins TRBV6-1 to TRBJ2-7; 10 nucleotides agree with TRBD1. The V and J ends lost 7 bases and 5 bases, in that order; junction bases with no gene match: 11. Germline values: CDR1 MNHNS, CDR2 SASEGT. This CDR3 is 15 amino acids long. DNA of the CDR3: TGTGCCAGCACCCGCTTGGGACAGGGGTCTCACGAGCAGTACTTC. This codes for CASTRLGQGSHEQYF.

In this sample, this clone turned up a few times. The V call is TRBV19, the J call TRBJ2-7, with D unclear. Trimming removed 8 bases at V and 1 base at J, with 12 bases between. The CDR3 extends over 13 amino acids. Germline V gene lookup returns CDR1 LNHDA and CDR2 SQIVND (reference sequence). In nucleotides, the CDR3 is TGTGCCAGTGCACCTTCAACATCCTACGAGCAGTACTTC. Translated: CASAPSTSYEQYF.

The chain combines TRBV5-4 with TRBJ2-1; 13 bases are shared with TRBD2. Germline assignment: CDR1 SGHNT and CDR2 YYREEE (reference sequence). Unmatched junction bases numbered 13, after V lost 2 bases and J lost 8 bases. This CDR3 has 18 residues. For the CDR3, the DNA is TGTGCCAGCAGCTTTGGTTTAAGGACTAGCGGGAGAAACGATGAGCAGTTCTTC. It translates to CASSFGLRTSGRNDEQFF.

This sequence joins TRBV7-9 and TRBJ1-4; no reliable D call. The CDR3 has 14 amino acids. CDR1 is SEHNR, CDR2 FQNEAQ, per germline (reference sequence). Trimming shortened V by 6 bases and J by 4 bases, and 12 bases separated the two germline ends. The CDR3 DNA reads as TGTGCCAGCAGTAAGCAGGTCCTTAATGAAAAACTGTTTTTT. Amino acids: CASSKQVLNEKLFF.

The gene calls are TRBV11-2 and TRBJ2-7; maybe TRBD2 (6 bases). The germline V gene has CDR1 SGHAT and CDR2 FQNNGV. Between the trimmed V and J ends, which lost 0 bases and 2 bases, there was a span of 8 bases. The CDR3 totals 14 residues. The CDR3 is CASSLEGGPYEQYF. Written as DNA, the CDR3 is TGTGCCAGCAGCTTAGAGGGAGGCCCCTACGAGCAGTACTTC.

In its sample, this clone was seen a few times. The chain employs TRBV11-1 and TRBJ2-7; 7 positions agree with TRBD1. Germline CDR1 SGHAT, CDR2 FQDESV (reference sequence). The CDR3 sequence is 12 residues long. The junction had 2 bases not matched to a gene; V was cut back by 5 bases and J by 4 bases. CDR3 residues: CASSMTGYEQYF. CDR3 bases: TGTGCCAGCAGCATGACAGGGTACGAGCAGTACTTC.

This clone was seen a handful of times. This chain uses TRBV6-5 with TRBJ2-7; a possible D gene is TRBD1 (6 bases). Trimming pared 9 bases from V and 6 bases from J, leaving 12 bases between. The CDR3 loop spans 11 amino acids. The germline gives CDR1 MNHEY, CDR2 SVGAGI. CDR3 region: CASNEGGEQYF. Here the CDR3 DNA reads TGTGCCAGTAACGAAGGGGGCGAGCAGTACTTC.

The rearrangement links TRBV10-3 to TRBJ2-7, with 11 bases identical to TRBD1. The J segment lost 3 bases and the V segment lost 9 bases, leaving 4 bases of the junction unmatched. The CDR3 runs to 13 residues. Germline CDR1 reads ENHRY; CDR2 reads SYGVKD. DNA of the CDR3: TGTGCCATGTCCGGGACAGGGGGCTACGAGCAGTACTTC. Protein: CAMSGTGGYEQYF.

The chain couples TRBV15 to TRBJ2-3; D not resolved. The germline V and J ends were trimmed by 5 bases and 4 bases, with 13 bases remaining between them. The CDR3 runs 14 residues. Germline lookup yields CDR1 LNHNV and CDR2 YYDKDF (reference sequence). The CDR3 is CATSERLNADTQYF. The CDR3 nucleotides are TGTGCCACCAGCGAGCGACTTAACGCAGATACGCAGTATTTT.

J is TRBJ1-2 and V is TRBV5-8; D is possibly TRBD1 (5 bases). Germline assignment: CDR1 SGHTS and CDR2 YDEGEE. Trimming shortened V by 4 bases and J by 7 bases, and 20 bases separated the two germline ends. The CDR3 spans 15 residues. The CDR3 loop reads CASSKRDPDHSGYTF. DNA for the CDR3: TGTGCCAGCAGCAAGCGGGACCCGGATCATAGTGGCTACACCTTC.

V gene TRBV28 combines with J gene TRBJ1-5, with 8 bases identical to TRBD1. This CDR3 region has 16 residues. The V gene's germline CDR1 is MDHEN and CDR2 SYDVKM. The J segment lost 2 bases and the V segment lost 6 bases, leaving 9 bases of the junction unmatched. This CDR3 reads CASRPGQGYGNQPQHF. CDR3 coding DNA: TGTGCCAGCAGGCCAGGACAGGGATACGGCAATCAGCCCCAGCATTTT.

In the case of this clone: The junction shows a germline mismatch at one end, possibly a read error. The V call is TRBV6-5, the J call TRBJ2-7, with TRBD1 identical over 10 bases. From germline, CDR1 is MNHEY and CDR2 SVGAGI. The CDR3 loop spans 13 amino acids. The CDR3 DNA reads as TGTGCCAGCAGTTATCAAATCGACAGGGGGCTCTCCTTC. Protein sequence: CASSYQIDRGLSF.

The chain links TRBV28 to TRBJ2-3; D is undetermined. Trimming removed 4 bases at V and 2 bases at J, with 7 bases between. Germline lookup yields CDR1 MDHEN and CDR2 SYDVKM. CDR3 length: 13 amino acids. In DNA form, the CDR3 reads TGTGCCAGCAGTTCGCAGTTCACAGATACGCAGTATTTT. It specifies CASSSQFTDTQYF.

The gene calls are TRBV7-2 and TRBJ2-3; the match to TRBD2 covers 9 bases. Germline trimming cut 5 bases from V and 0 bases from J; bases unmatched to any gene: 12. Germline V gene lookup returns CDR1 SGHTA and CDR2 FQGNSA. This CDR3 is built from 18 residues. The CDR3 DNA sequence: TGTGCCAGCAGCAAGAGGGCAGGACTAGCGACTAGCACAGATACGCAGTATTTT. Its translation is CASSKRAGLATSTDTQYF.

The rearrangement uses TRBV27 and TRBJ2-1; the D gene is possibly TRBD2 (6 bases). CDR1 MNHEY and CDR2 SMNVEV come from the germline V gene (reference sequence). The CDR3 length is 16 residues. The V and J ends lost 5 bases and 0 bases respectively, with 14 bases between them. In DNA form, the CDR3 reads TGTGCCAGCAGTCGCCAGCGGGTGAGCTCCTACAATGAGCAGTTCTTC. Its protein is CASSRQRVSSYNEQFF.